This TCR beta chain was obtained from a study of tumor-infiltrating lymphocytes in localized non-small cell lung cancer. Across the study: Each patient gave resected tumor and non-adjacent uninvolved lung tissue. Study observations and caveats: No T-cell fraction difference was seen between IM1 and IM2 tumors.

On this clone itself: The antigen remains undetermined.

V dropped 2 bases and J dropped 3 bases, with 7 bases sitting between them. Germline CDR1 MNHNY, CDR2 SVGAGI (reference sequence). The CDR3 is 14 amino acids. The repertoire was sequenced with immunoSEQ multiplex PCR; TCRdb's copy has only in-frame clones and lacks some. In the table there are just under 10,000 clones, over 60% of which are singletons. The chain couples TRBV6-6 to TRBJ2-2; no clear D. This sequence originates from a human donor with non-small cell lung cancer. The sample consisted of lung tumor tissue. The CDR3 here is CASSYGSYTGELFF. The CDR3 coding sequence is TGTGCCAGCAGTTACGGATCCTACACCGGGGAGCTGTTTTTT.